One sample yielded the 29 T cell receptor beta chains listed below, sequenced in a study of blood T cell repertoires in COVID-19 (dated by TCRdb to the early 2020s). The library relied on the immunoSEQ multiplex PCR assay. The immuneACCESS repertoire file appears here via TCRdb, limited to in-frame rearrangements. These files lack a portion of the clones; in checked studies, under half of the deficit traces to unresolved V genes, and the cause of the others is not known. The sample profile shows around 80,000 clones; roughly 86% of them were found once. The ten largest clones represent 7% to 9% of the sample. Material: peripheral blood. The receptors stem from a man older than 75 with active or convalescent COVID-19.

This chain connects TRBV19 to TRBJ2-5; 11 nucleotides line up with TRBD1. CDR1 and CDR2 from the germline V gene are LNHDA and SQIVND (reference sequence). V shed 4 bases, J shed 3 bases, and the junction held 7 bases outside the gene matches. The CDR3 spans 16 residues. The CDR3 spells CASSTSRTGGEETQYF. In nucleotides, the CDR3 is TGTGCCAGTAGTACGTCCAGGACAGGGGGCGAAGAGACCCAGTACTTC.

The chain couples TRBV6-5 to TRBJ2-2, with 7 bases fitting TRBD2. Germline V gene data show CDR1 as MNHEY and CDR2 as SVGAGI. The trim removed 7 bases at V and 8 bases at J, leaving 13 bases unmatched. The CDR3 consists of 15 residues. CDR3 bases: TGTGCCAGCAAGTCGGGGGGTGAGGCCCGTGGGGAGCTGTTTTTT. It codes for CASKSGGEARGELFF.

The V call is TRBV21-1, the J call TRBJ2-7; the table assigns TRBD1, which was not confirmed against the DNA. TRBV21-1 is flagged as a pseudogene. The CDR3 spans 16 residues. Here the CDR3 reads CASSKREFRGRIEQYV. In DNA, the CDR3 is TGTGCCAGCAGCAAAAGGGAATTCAGGGGGCGAATCGAGCAGTACGTC.

The chain couples TRBV24-1 to TRBJ1-5; D might be TRBD1 (5 bases). V was trimmed by 5 bases and J by 3 bases, leaving 10 bases between them. There are 14 residues in the CDR3. CDR1 and CDR2 from the germline V gene are KGHDR and SFDVKD. The CDR3 region has the DNA TGTGCCACCAGTGGGGGCAGTTACAATCAGCCCCAGCATTTT. It translates to CATSGGSYNQPQHF.

V gene TRBV24-1 combines with J gene TRBJ1-1; weak D call: TRBD1 (5 bases). The CDR3 totals 13 residues. Germline lookup yields CDR1 KGHDR and CDR2 SFDVKD. Trimming removed 0 bases from V and 10 bases from J, with 11 bases in between. CDR3 DNA sequence: TGTGCCACCAGTGATTTGGAGACAGTGGGAGCTTTCTTT. Its translation is CATSDLETVGAFF.

The chain combines TRBV7-9 with TRBJ2-7; 11 bases fit TRBD2. The CDR3 extends over 14 amino acids. V lost 1 base to trimming and J lost 7 bases; unmatched junction nucleotides: 3. CDR1 is SEHNR, CDR2 FQNEAQ, per germline (reference sequence). DNA of the CDR3: TGTGCCAGCAGCTTAGAACTAGCGGGAGCTGAGCAGTACGTC. It specifies CASSLELAGAEQYV.

The chain carries TRBV6-1 and TRBJ1-6; unclear D gene. Germline assignment: CDR1 MNHNS and CDR2 SASEGT. The CDR3 totals 17 residues. V shed 0 bases and J shed 0 bases, with 9 bases lying between them. In DNA, the CDR3 is TGTGCCAGCAGTGAAGCGCCAGGTTTCTCCTATAATTCACCCCTCCACTTT. This translates into CASSEAPGFSYNSPLHF.

The J gene is TRBJ2-5, the V gene TRBV3-1 (or the pseudogene TRBV3-2); D perhaps matches TRBD2 (6 bases). Trimming cost V 3 bases and J 2 bases, with 13 bases left between them. The CDR3 has 15 amino acids. Germline CDR1 reads LGHDT; CDR2 reads YNNKEL (reference sequence). CDR3 nucleotide sequence: TGTGCCAGCAGCCACATCCGGGGGTTGCAAGAGACCCAGTACTTC. It yields the protein CASSHIRGLQETQYF.

The V gene is TRBV6-2 or TRBV6-3, the J gene TRBJ2-7; D is possibly TRBD2 (5 bases). The CDR3 contains 15 residues. V was trimmed by 6 bases and J by 4 bases, leaving 19 bases between them. The germline gives CDR1 MNHEY, CDR2 SVGEGT. As DNA, the CDR3 is TGTGCCAGCAGCCCTAGATACGGGGTCCCATACGAGCAGTACGTC. Its translation is CASSPRYGVPYEQYV.

The chain employs TRBV19 and TRBJ1-6; perhaps TRBD1 as D (5 bases). V was clipped by 8 bases and J by 5 bases, with 19 bases between them. The CDR3 sequence is 16 residues long. Germline loops: CDR1 LNHDA, CDR2 SQIVND (reference sequence). The CDR3 bases are TGTGCCAGTCAGACAGCCACACTTGTGGATAATTCACCCCTCCACTTT. Translating it yields CASQTATLVDNSPLHF. The variable domain in full, with the rest retrieved from reference TRBV19 and TRBJ1-6, is DGGITQSPKYLFRKEGQNVTLSCEQNLNHDAMYWYRQDPGQGLRLIYYSQIVNDFQKGDIAEGYSVSREKKESFPLTVTSAQKNPTAFYLCASQTATLVDNSPLHFGNGTRLTVT.

A few counts support this clone. The rearrangement joins TRBV28 to TRBJ1-1; 7 bases line up with TRBD1. The length of the CDR3 is 15 residues. The V segment lost 1 base and the J segment 0 bases; nucleotides outside the gene matches: 2. Germline V gene lookup returns CDR1 MDHEN and CDR2 SYDVKM. The CDR3 nucleotides are TGTGCCAGCAGTTTATCGGGGACAGTGAACACTGAAGCTTTCTTT. Residues: CASSLSGTVNTEAFF.

The chain combines TRBV18 with TRBJ1-6; 8 bases map to TRBD1. This CDR3 region has 16 residues. Trimming cost V 0 bases and J 9 bases; bases outside gene matches: 7. Germline V gene sequence: CDR1 KGHSH, CDR2 LQKENI. CDR3 coding DNA: TGTGCCAGCTCACCACCTGGGACAGGAGGGGGTTCACCCCTCCACTTT. This codes for CASSPPGTGGGSPLHF.

This clone was picked up a small number of times. V usage is TRBV10-1 and J usage is TRBJ2-3; tentative D call: TRBD2 (6 bases). The CDR3 length is 14 residues. V was cut by 0 bases and J by 13 bases, with 17 bases left in between. Germline values: CDR1 WNHNN, CDR2 SYGVQD (reference sequence). CDR3 in amino acids: CASSESSRESGKYF. Here the CDR3 DNA reads TGCGCCAGCAGTGAGTCTAGCCGGGAGTCGGGAAAGTATTTT.

The chain has TRBV7-8 and TRBJ1-3; weak D call: TRBD1 (5 bases). The CDR3 consists of 14 residues. The V gene's germline CDR1 is SGHVS and CDR2 FQNEAQ. V was shortened by 8 bases and J by 8 bases, with 19 bases between the two germline ends. CDR3 nucleotide sequence: TGTGCCAGCGGAAGGACGGAGGGGCGAGACACCATATATTTT. This gives the protein CASGRTEGRDTIYF.

The CDR3 nucleotides are TGTGCCAGCAGCCTCGGACTAGCGGGGGCCTACGAGCAGTACGTC. This encodes CASSLGLAGAYEQYV. V is TRBV3-1 (or the pseudogene TRBV3-2) and J is TRBJ2-7; 13 positions match TRBD2. The junction had 2 bases not matched to a gene; V was cut back by 4 bases and J by 2 bases. CDR3 length equals 15 residues. Germline assignment: CDR1 LGHDT and CDR2 YNNKEL (reference sequence).

This sequence joins TRBV19 and TRBJ2-3; D is ambiguous. Trimming removed 3 bases from V and 6 bases from J, with 16 bases in between. Germline CDR1 and CDR2: LNHDA and SQIVND (reference sequence). This CDR3 region has 15 residues. The CDR3 DNA reads TGTGCCAGTAGTATGGGCCTAAGTGTCGGTGATACGCAGTATTTT. This encodes CASSMGLSVGDTQYF.

The chain uses TRBV7-2 and TRBJ1-2, with 7 bases that match TRBD1. Trimming took 1 base from V and 4 from J; bases not matched to a gene: 6. Germline loops: CDR1 SGHTA, CDR2 FQGNSA. There are 15 residues in the CDR3. The CDR3 here is CASSLGGTATYGYTF. CDR3 in DNA: TGTGCCAGCAGCTTAGGAGGGACAGCAACCTATGGCTACACCTTC.

The genes are TRBV28 and TRBJ2-7, with 9 bases lining up with TRBD1. This CDR3 contains 14 residues. After removal of 7 bases from V and 2 bases from J, the junction contained 6 bases not matched to a gene. In germline, CDR1 is MDHEN, CDR2 SYDVKM. CDR3 region: CASKLGTGPYEQYV. The CDR3 DNA is TGTGCCAGCAAACTCGGGACAGGGCCCTACGAGCAGTACGTC.

As DNA, the CDR3 is TGCGCCAGCAGCCGTCCCGGGTTGAGCGGGGGGGCCGTGGGGGAGCAGTTCTTC. Protein product: CASSRPGLSGGAVGEQFF. The chain links TRBV5-1 to TRBJ2-1; 10 bases are shared with TRBD2. J gave up 10 bases and V 4 bases, and 20 bases lay outside the gene matches. The CDR3 consists of 18 residues. The germline V gene has CDR1 SGHRS and CDR2 YFSETQ.

The chain is built from TRBV11-2 and TRBJ1-2, with TRBD1 identical over 9 bases. CDR3 length equals 13 residues. V was pared by 3 bases and J by 8 bases, with 4 bases of the junction left unmatched. Germline assignment: CDR1 SGHAT and CDR2 FQNNGV. CDR3 in amino acids: CASSLAGQGGYTF. DNA for the CDR3: TGTGCCAGCAGCTTGGCCGGACAGGGGGGCTACACCTTC.

J is TRBJ1-5 and V is TRBV19; 9 bases fit TRBD1. Germline assignment: CDR1 LNHDA and CDR2 SQIVND (reference sequence). Germline trimming cut 3 bases from V and 4 bases from J; bases unmatched to any gene: 7. This CDR3 is built from 16 residues. The CDR3 loop reads CASSISTGGNNQPQHF. Here the CDR3 DNA reads TGTGCCAGTAGTATCTCGACAGGGGGTAATAATCAGCCCCAGCATTTT.

V usage is TRBV7-9 and J usage is TRBJ2-1; 9 bases fit TRBD2. The length of the CDR3 is 14 residues. The germline V gene encodes CDR1 SEHNR and CDR2 FQNEAQ (reference sequence). J was trimmed by 7 bases and V by 4 bases; bases with no gene match: 5. The CDR3 loop is CASSWGLAENEQFF. CDR3 nucleotides: TGTGCCAGCAGCTGGGGACTAGCAGAGAATGAGCAGTTCTTC.

V gene TRBV29-1 combines with J gene TRBJ2-5, with 7 bases lining up with TRBD1. The junction had 4 bases not matched to a gene; V was cut back by 5 bases and J by 1 base. The V gene's germline CDR1 is SQVTM and CDR2 ANQGSEA. This CDR3 spans 13 amino acids. The CDR3 nucleotides are TGCAGCGTTTGGGGACAGACCCAAGAGACCCAGTACTTC. Protein product: CSVWGQTQETQYF.

The rearrangement links TRBV5-1 to TRBJ2-3; the D gene is possibly TRBD2 (5 bases). Trimming removed 0 bases at V and 0 bases at J, with 11 bases between. The length of the CDR3 is 16 residues. CDR1 SGHRS and CDR2 YFSETQ come from the germline V gene. The CDR3 protein is CASSLDRRPSTDTQYF. The CDR3, as DNA: TGCGCCAGCAGCTTGGATCGGAGGCCTAGCACAGATACGCAGTATTTT. Looking up the rest from reference TRBV5-1 and TRBJ2-3 gives the full variable domain: KAGVTQTPRYLIKTRGQQVTLSCSPISGHRSVSWYQQTPGQGLQFLFEYFSETQRNKGNFPGRFSGRQFSNSRSEMNVSTLELGDSALYLCASSLDRRPSTDTQYFGPGTRLTVL.

CDR3 bases: TGTGCCAGCAGCTCGACAGGGGGCGCGGGGGCCGGGGAGCTGTTTTTT. Its translation: CASSSTGGAGAGELFF. The gene calls are TRBV5-4 and TRBJ2-2, with 10 bases aligning to TRBD1. This CDR3 has 16 amino acids. The germline V gene encodes CDR1 SGHNT and CDR2 YYREEE (reference sequence). V shed 3 bases and J 6 bases; nucleotides not matched to a gene: 8.

This clone was seen only once. This chain connects TRBV6-5 to TRBJ2-3; TRBD1 aligns across 11 bases. The CDR3 consists of 16 residues. The ends lost 4 bases at V and 4 bases at J; junction bases unmatched: 7. CDR1 MNHEY and CDR2 SVGAGI come from the germline V gene. CDR3 amino acids: CASSFTPGQGADTQYF. The CDR3 DNA sequence: TGTGCCAGCAGTTTCACCCCGGGACAGGGGGCAGATACGCAGTATTTT.

In this sample, this clone turned up once. This CDR3 is CASSQNGLRAGLFF. The CDR3 coding sequence is TGTGCCAGCAGCCAGAATGGTCTTCGGGCAGGGCTGTTTTTT. This chain links TRBV5-5 with TRBJ1-4, with D maybe TRBD1 (5 bases). V was clipped by 4 bases and J by 14 bases, with 21 bases between them. The CDR3 is 14 residues long. Per the germline V gene, CDR1 is SGHKS and CDR2 is YYEKEE (reference sequence).

The chain combines TRBV24-1 with TRBJ2-3; TRBD2 matches 9 bases. The CDR3 totals 16 residues. Germline V gene lookup returns CDR1 KGHDR and CDR2 SFDVKD. The ends lost 0 bases at V and 6 bases at J; junction bases unmatched: 6. CDR3 in DNA: TGTGCCACCAGTGATTTGGTTAGCGGGAGTTTTGATACGCAGTATTTT. Translation: CATSDLVSGSFDTQYF.

Regarding this clone: The same CDR3 is also encoded by other DNA sequences in this sample. J is TRBJ2-5 and V is TRBV6-1, with D perhaps TRBD2 (5 bases). Germline-derived CDR1 and CDR2 are MNHNS and SASEGT. The V gene lost 3 bases and the J gene lost 8 bases, with 19 bases spanning the gap. The CDR3 is 15 amino acids. The CDR3 nucleotides are TGTGCCAGCAGTGATCTTAAGGGAGCCCAGGAAACCCAGTACTTC. Amino acids: CASSDLKGAQETQYF.